This is a list of T cell receptor beta chains from one sample in a study of cytomegalovirus exposure and HLA in healthy donors. Clones were sequenced by immunoSEQ multiplex PCR, and TCRdb holds only the in-frame ones, with some missing. The sample lists about 190,000 clones, approximately 70% occurring once. Sequencing was performed on PBMCs. Every receptor here comes from a woman under 40 in good health and CMV-seropositive. Each CDR3 is given without its conserved first and last residue. Each record gives: D gene, J gene, V gene, CDR3 protein. A D gene is named only where the DNA matches it firmly.

TRBD2 | TRBJ2-5 | TRBV19 | ASSPWREGAETQY
. | TRBJ1-1 | TRBV9 | ASSVDRDTRTEAF
TRBD1 | TRBJ2-3 | TRBV6-1 | ASSAKGTGNTDTQY
TRBD1 | TRBJ1-1 | TRBV28 | ASSFGTVTSMNTEAF
TRBD1 | TRBJ2-7 | TRBV5-1 | ASSPGTARYEQY
. | TRBJ1-2 | TRBV9 | ASSGLGSANYGYT
. | TRBJ1-2 | TRBV9 | ASSVAGEGYT
TRBD2 | TRBJ2-1 | TRBV5-1 | ASSLEEGASGDNEQF
. | TRBJ2-7 | TRBV18 | ASSPEAIYEQY
TRBD2 | TRBJ2-3 | TRBV5-5 | ASSPSGTTDTQY
TRBD2 | TRBJ2-1 | TRBV5-1 | ASSLLAGRNNEQF
TRBD2 | TRBJ2-1 | TRBV9 | ASSSWTSGDEQF
TRBD1 | TRBJ1-1 | TRBV10-3 | AISRDSNTEAF
TRBD1 | TRBJ1-1 | TRBV6-5 | ASTPGQRMNTEAF
. | TRBJ1-2 | TRBV5-8 | ASSLELSDGYT
. | TRBJ1-1 | TRBV11-2 | ASSLARGGRNTEAF
TRBD2 | TRBJ2-7 | TRBV27 | ASSPSGRPEQY
. | TRBJ1-5 | TRBV28 | ASSLQGQPQH
. | TRBJ2-5 | TRBV28 | ASSLPSKFQY
TRBD1 | TRBJ2-1 | TRBV13 | ASSLKGGVGGNEQF
. | TRBJ2-2 | TRBV2 | ASSATDTGELF
TRBD2 | . | TRBV2 | ASSELGTSVYEQY
. | TRBJ1-1 | TRBV7-9 | ASSSGAGAGEAF
. | TRBJ2-7 | TRBV27 | ASSPGTNSYEQY
TRBD1 | TRBJ1-2 | TRBV5-1 | ASSLKGQGGGYT
. | TRBJ2-7 | TRBV5-1 | ASSLVAAYEQY
TRBD2 | TRBJ2-1 | TRBV7-9 | SSSLGVLAGGDEQF
TRBD2 | TRBJ2-7 | TRBV2 | ASRPGLAMYEQY
. | TRBJ2-2 | TRBV11-3 | ASSPRRGGGETGELF